Below are 22 T cell receptor beta chains sequenced from a single sample in a study of blood T cell repertoires in COVID-19. Method: immunoSEQ multiplex PCR; TCRdb's copy keeps in-frame clones and lacks some. This sample has roughly 190,000 clones, with 87% found just once. The source material was PBMCs or T cells enriched from blood (not recorded which). Every receptor here comes from a woman aged 25 to 39 who had recovered from COVID-19.

The J gene is TRBJ1-1, the V gene TRBV5-1; TRBD1 aligns across 8 bases. V lost 7 bases, J lost 4 bases, and 6 bases stayed unmatched. The germline CDR1 and CDR2 sequences are SGHRS and YFSETQ. The CDR3 totals 13 residues. CDR3 sequence reads: CASGYRGGTEAFF. The CDR3 DNA reads TGCGCCAGCGGATACAGGGGGGGCACTGAAGCTTTCTTT.

The V gene is TRBV6-5, the J gene TRBJ1-4; D ambiguous. Germline assignment: CDR1 MNHEY and CDR2 SVGAGI. Trimming took off 2 bases at V and 6 bases at J, with 13 bases between the two ends. The CDR3 is made up of 15 amino acids. This chain's CDR3 is CASSYGALPDEKLFF. The CDR3 coding sequence is TGTGCCAGCAGTTACGGTGCCTTACCGGATGAAAAACTGTTTTTT.

The rearrangement uses TRBV5-1 and TRBJ2-1; 7 nucleotides align to TRBD2. Germline V CDR1 and CDR2: SGHRS, YFSETQ. Trimming removed 0 bases from V and 0 bases from J; junction bases left unmatched: 9. The CDR3 is 18 amino acids. In DNA, the CDR3 is TGCGCCAGCAGCTTGGAACTAGCGAGGGTTAGCTCCTACAATGAGCAGTTCTTC. Amino acids: CASSLELARVSSYNEQFF.

This clone was recorded once. The rearrangement uses TRBV21-1 and TRBJ2-3; the table calls TRBD2, which could not be checked here. TRBV21-1 is recorded as a pseudogene. The CDR3 has 21 amino acids. CDR3 nucleotides: TGTGCCAGCGAACAAAAAAGGGGGGGCGCCGTTCCCACCACACACACAGATACGCAGTATTTT. It is translated as CASEQKRGGAVPTTHTDTQYF.

The V call is TRBV4-2, the J call TRBJ2-7; TRBD2 might be the D (5 bases). Per germline, CDR1 LGHNA and CDR2 YNFKEQ. This CDR3 is 15 amino acids long. Trimming removed 4 bases at V and 7 bases at J, with 20 bases between. The CDR3, as DNA: TGTGCCAGCAGCCCCGGGGAAGCCTCGGAGTGGGAGCAGTACTTC. It specifies CASSPGEASEWEQYF.

V gene TRBV30 combines with J gene TRBJ2-1, with D possibly matching TRBD1 (6 bases). V lost 0 bases to trimming and J lost 6 bases, with 9 bases between them. CDR1 is GTSNPN and CDR2 is SVGIG in the germline V gene (reference sequence). The length of the CDR3 is 13 residues. The CDR3 coding sequence is TGTGCCTGGAGTGTGACAGGTGGCAATGAGCAGTTCTTC. Its translation is CAWSVTGGNEQFF.

The rearrangement links TRBV12-3 or TRBV12-4 to TRBJ2-1; TRBD1 might be the D (6 bases). The CDR3 is 13 residues long. Trimming took off 5 bases at V and 3 bases at J, with 8 bases between the two ends. This CDR3 reads CASSRDNYNEQFF. The CDR3 DNA reads TGTGCCAGCAGTCGGGACAACTACAATGAGCAGTTCTTC.

The genes are TRBV27 and TRBJ1-3; 7 bases agree with TRBD1. CDR1 and CDR2 from the germline V gene are MNHEY and SMNVEV (reference sequence). Germline trimming cut 5 bases from V and 3 bases from J; bases unmatched to any gene: 1. This CDR3 region has 13 residues. The DNA for the CDR3 is TGTGCCAGCAGTGACAGGGTTGGAAACACCATATATTTT. It codes for CASSDRVGNTIYF.

The chain has TRBV7-2 and TRBJ2-1; the D is unclear. Trimming stripped 2 bases from V and 2 bases from J, with 7 bases between. Germline V gives CDR1 SGHTA, CDR2 FQGNSA. CDR3 size: 14 residues. This CDR3 is CASSLTVAYNEQFF. CDR3 DNA: TGTGCCAGCAGCTTAACTGTCGCCTACAATGAGCAGTTCTTC.

The CDR3 here is CASSQEKVYSNTGELFF. The CDR3 DNA is TGCGCCAGCAGCCAAGAAAAGGTGTATAGCAACACCGGGGAGCTGTTTTTT. The chain uses TRBV4-3 and TRBJ2-2; no reliable D call. The CDR3 consists of 17 residues. Germline assignment: CDR1 LGHNA and CDR2 YSLEER. Trimming took 0 bases from V and 2 from J, leaving 13 bases between them.

The genes are TRBV3-1 (or the pseudogene TRBV3-2) and TRBJ1-5, with D hard to call. The V and J ends lost 5 bases and 4 bases respectively, with 9 bases between them. The germline V gene has CDR1 LGHDT and CDR2 YNNKEL (reference sequence). This CDR3 has 13 residues. The CDR3 is CASSFRRNQPQHF. Here the CDR3 DNA reads TGTGCCAGCAGCTTTCGGAGGAATCAGCCCCAGCATTTT.

The CDR3 sequence is CASSYSRQGAQEAFF. CDR3 bases: TGTGCCAGCAGTTATTCGAGACAGGGAGCTCAGGAAGCTTTCTTT. This chain uses TRBV6-5 with TRBJ1-1; 7 nucleotides align to TRBD1. The CDR3 is 15 residues long. Germline-derived CDR1 and CDR2 are MNHEY and SVGAGI. J lost 8 bases, V lost 3 bases, and 12 bases had no gene match.

The gene calls are TRBV25-1 and TRBJ1-1, with D possibly being TRBD1 (6 bases). V dropped 8 bases and J dropped 0 bases, with 10 bases sitting between them. Germline loops: CDR1 MGHDK, CDR2 SYGVNS. The CDR3 is made up of 13 amino acids. For the CDR3, the DNA is TGTGCCAGCGGGGGCTCCTTGAACACTGAAGCTTTCTTT. Translating it yields CASGGSLNTEAFF.

The gene calls are TRBV7-2 and TRBJ2-7, with TRBD1 matching 7 bases. V trimming: 5 bases; J trimming: 0 bases; junction bases outside the gene matches: 10. The germline V gene has CDR1 SGHTA and CDR2 FQGNSA. The CDR3 sequence is 16 residues long. DNA for the CDR3: TGTGCCAGCAGCCCTGGGGGACAGCCGAGCTCCTACGAGCAGTACTTC. It encodes CASSPGGQPSSYEQYF.

The chain recombines TRBV18 with TRBJ1-2, with 9 bases that match TRBD1. From germline, CDR1 is KGHSH and CDR2 LQKENI. Trimming at V came to 1 base and at J to 4 bases, leaving 13 bases not matched to a gene. This CDR3 region has 18 residues. CDR3 sequence: CASSPRDPGQGTGYGYTF. In DNA form, the CDR3 reads TGTGCCAGCTCACCACGGGATCCGGGACAGGGTACGGGCTATGGCTACACCTTC. The full variable domain, its missing parts supplied by reference TRBV18 and TRBJ1-2, is NAGVMQNPRHLVRRRGQEARLRCSPMKGHSHVYWYRQLPEEGLKFMVYLQKENIIDESGMPKERFSAEFPKEGPSILRIQQVVRGDSAAYFCASSPRDPGQGTGYGYTFGSGTRLTVV.

The chain joins TRBV30 to TRBJ1-5; 8 bases align to TRBD1. This CDR3 is built from 15 residues. The V segment lost 2 bases and the J segment 6 bases; nucleotides outside the gene matches: 9. Germline CDR1 GTSNPN, CDR2 SVGIG (reference sequence). The chain's CDR3 is CAWSPQGVRGQPQHF. For the CDR3, the DNA is TGTGCCTGGAGTCCACAGGGGGTGCGCGGTCAGCCCCAGCATTTT.

The rearrangement joins TRBV2 to TRBJ2-7, with TRBD1 identical over 7 bases. The J segment lost 5 bases and the V segment lost 4 bases, leaving 5 bases of the junction unmatched. CDR3 size: 13 residues. Germline V gene data show CDR1 as SNHLY and CDR2 as FYNNEI. CDR3 coding DNA: TGTGCCAGCAGTGGCGACAGGGCCCACGAGCAGTACTTC. Translating it yields CASSGDRAHEQYF.

CDR3 amino acids: CASSRDNDISTDTQYF. CDR3 nucleotide sequence: TGTGCCAGCAGCAGGGACAACGATATTAGTACAGATACGCAGTATTTT. The rearrangement links TRBV5-6 to TRBJ2-3, with D possibly matching TRBD1 (6 bases). The ends were cut back, 4 bases at V and 3 bases at J, with 18 bases in the middle. This CDR3 is 16 amino acids long. Germline lookup yields CDR1 SGHDT and CDR2 YYEEEE.

The chain joins TRBV10-1 to TRBJ2-3, with 7 bases fitting TRBD1. With V trimmed by 10 bases and J by 2 bases, 12 bases remained unmatched. Germline assignment: CDR1 WNHNN and CDR2 SYGVQD (reference sequence). The length of the CDR3 is 15 residues. CDR3 in DNA: TGCGCCACCACAAATACCGGGACAGCCACAGATACGCAGTATTTT. Encoded protein: CATTNTGTATDTQYF.

This clone has only one observation. This CDR3 reads CASSPETSATDTQYF. CDR3 DNA: TGTGCCAGCAGCCCAGAGACTAGCGCCACAGATACGCAGTATTTT. V is TRBV2 and J is TRBJ2-3, with 8 bases lining up with TRBD2. Germline CDR1 SNHLY, CDR2 FYNNEI. V lost 6 bases to trimming and J lost 2 bases; unmatched junction nucleotides: 7. The CDR3 loop spans 15 amino acids.

V usage is TRBV9 and J usage is TRBJ1-1, with D tentatively TRBD1 (5 bases). This CDR3 comprises 17 residues. Deletions cut 0 bases from V and 0 bases from J, with 15 bases between. The germline gives CDR1 SGDLS, CDR2 YYNGEE. This CDR3 is CASSVGGAENMNTEAFF. CDR3 sequence (DNA): TGTGCCAGCAGCGTAGGCGGGGCCGAAAACATGAACACTGAAGCTTTCTTT.

This clone has a single count. This chain joins TRBV6-2 or TRBV6-3 and TRBJ1-6; D perhaps matches TRBD1 (5 bases). The CDR3 spans 17 residues. Trimming took off 2 bases at V and 7 bases at J, with 18 bases between the two ends. From germline, CDR1 is MNHEY and CDR2 SVGEGT. CDR3: CASSYPGLTGVNSPLHF. The CDR3, as DNA: TGTGCCAGCAGTTACCCCGGATTAACAGGTGTCAATTCACCCCTCCACTTT.